These 17 T cell receptor beta chains were sequenced from one sample in a study of beta chain features in type 1 diabetes. Study findings and constraints: Among all four CD4+ subsets, Type 1 diabetes patients had TCRB CDR3s that were moderately but significantly shorter.

All of the isolated RNA was reverse transcribed, so expressed TCRB transcripts were sequenced. The table came from immunoSEQ multiplex PCR; TCRdb's copy has only in-frame clones and leaves some out. The top ten hold 0.57% of the sample, which has 12,000 to 15,000 clones, approximately 69% seen once. Their cognate antigens are unknown. Source material: stem cell memory CD4+ T cells from blood. These receptors originate from a woman aged 18-29 years with type 1 diabetes.

This clone is a singleton in its sample. The chain links TRBV7-2 to TRBJ2-7; TRBD2 matches at 8 bases. This CDR3 comprises 15 residues. The germline V gene has CDR1 SGHTA and CDR2 FQGNSA. Trimming at V came to 5 bases and at J to 0 bases, leaving 6 bases not matched to a gene. For the CDR3, the DNA is TGTGCCAGCAGCGGGGGCGGGGGGAGCTCCTACGAGCAGTACTTC. It codes for CASSGGGGSSYEQYF.

CDR3 nucleotides: TGTGCCAGCAGCCTTTCGGGGCTAGCGGGGGTAGAGCAGTTCTTC. Translation: CASSLSGLAGVEQFF. This sequence joins TRBV7-2 and TRBJ2-1; 10 bases are shared with TRBD2. V gave up 5 bases and J gave up 10 bases; unmatched junction bases: 11. This CDR3 spans 15 amino acids. From germline, CDR1 is SGHTA and CDR2 FQGNSA.

This clone showed up just a few times. The chain couples TRBV18 to TRBJ2-7; 8 nucleotides align to TRBD1. Germline lookup yields CDR1 KGHSH and CDR2 LQKENI. The CDR3 runs 16 residues. Trimming removed 0 bases from V and 4 bases from J; junction bases left unmatched: 8. CDR3 sequence (DNA): TGTGCCAGCTCACCACCGCGGACAGGGCTTGGGTACGAGCAGTACTTC. This encodes CASSPPRTGLGYEQYF.

This clone has more than one count but fewer than ten. The chain is built from TRBV6-6 and TRBJ2-7; D possibly corresponds to TRBD2 (6 bases). The CDR3 loop spans 13 amino acids. Trimming removed 8 bases at V and 0 bases at J, with 11 bases between. CDR1 is MNHNY and CDR2 is SVGAGI in the germline V gene (reference sequence). The CDR3 loop is CASHPGSSYEQYF. CDR3 nucleotides: TGTGCCAGCCACCCCGGGAGCTCCTACGAGCAGTACTTC.

There are a few counts of this clone. This sequence joins TRBV9 and TRBJ1-6; the match to TRBD1 covers 9 bases. The CDR3 has 14 amino acids. The V gene end was trimmed by 3 bases and the J gene end by 10 bases; junction bases not matched to a gene: 5. The germline V gene has CDR1 SGDLS and CDR2 YYNGEE. DNA of the CDR3: TGTGCCAGCAGCGGGGACAGGGTAATATCACCCCTCCACTTT. Protein sequence: CASSGDRVISPLHF.

This sequence joins TRBV5-1 and TRBJ2-7; D is undetermined. V shed 1 base and J shed 5 bases, with 16 bases lying between them. This CDR3 region has 15 residues. The V gene's germline CDR1 is SGHRS and CDR2 YFSETQ. CDR3 region: CASSLLGPELDEQYF. The CDR3 DNA reads as TGCGCCAGCAGCTTGCTCGGCCCTGAGCTAGACGAGCAGTACTTC.

The chain combines TRBV4-3 with TRBJ1-6, with 11 bases that match TRBD1. Germline trimming cut 3 bases from V and 7 bases from J; bases unmatched to any gene: 5. The CDR3 extends over 16 amino acids. Germline V gene data show CDR1 as LGHNA and CDR2 as YSLEER. The CDR3 DNA reads TGCGCCAGCAGCCAGGACGGGGACAGGGGGAATTCACCCCTCCACTTT. The encoded protein is CASSQDGDRGNSPLHF.

The rearrangement links TRBV7-7 to TRBJ2-2; 8 bases fit TRBD1. With 0 bases clipped from V and 6 bases from J, the junction kept 3 bases outside the gene matches. The length of the CDR3 is 15 residues. Germline V CDR1 and CDR2: SSHAT, FNYEAQ (reference sequence). The CDR3 DNA sequence: TGTGCCAGCAGCTTAGCTCAGGGGGCACCCGGGGAGCTGTTTTTT. It is translated as CASSLAQGAPGELFF. The full variable domain, in which reference TRBV7-7 and TRBJ2-2 provide the parts outside the CDR3, is GAGVSQSPRYKVTKRGQDVTLRCDPISSHATLYWYQQALGQGPEFLTYFNYEAQPDKSGLPSDRFSAERPEGSISTLTIQRTEQRDSAMYRCASSLAQGAPGELFFGEGSRLTVL.

This sequence joins TRBV4-2 and TRBJ2-1; the match to TRBD2 covers 10 bases. Trimming at V came to 8 bases and at J to 7 bases, leaving 5 bases not matched to a gene. This CDR3 region has 13 residues. The germline gives CDR1 LGHNA, CDR2 YNFKEQ. The CDR3 sequence: CASGLAEINEQFF. CDR3 in DNA: TGTGCCAGCGGACTAGCGGAGATAAATGAGCAGTTCTTC.

This rearrangement joins TRBV6-5 to TRBJ2-7; 11 nucleotides line up with TRBD2. CDR3 size: 15 residues. Germline V gives CDR1 MNHEY, CDR2 SVGAGI. J was trimmed by 7 bases and V by 6 bases; bases with no gene match: 11. The CDR3 sequence: CASSPGTSGNREQYF. The CDR3, as DNA: TGTGCCAGCAGCCCTGGGACTAGCGGCAACCGGGAGCAGTACTTC.

This chain connects TRBV29-1 to TRBJ2-7; possible D gene TRBD2, 7 bases. Germline V gene data show CDR1 as SQVTM and CDR2 as ANQGSEA. CDR3 length: 12 amino acids. Trimming shortened V by 7 bases and J by 2 bases, and 12 bases separated the two germline ends. The CDR3 region is CSAGGGAYEQYF. The CDR3 DNA reads as TGCAGCGCCGGAGGGGGGGCCTACGAGCAGTACTTC.

This clone was picked up one time. The V call is TRBV18, the J call TRBJ2-5, with TRBD1 identical over 8 bases. TRBJ2-7 explains the end of the DNA better; the J call may be wrong. The germline V gene has CDR1 KGHSH and CDR2 LQKENI. This CDR3 is 14 amino acids long. The CDR3 region is CASSSTGVSIEQYF. CDR3 nucleotides: TGTGCCAGCTCTTCGACAGGGGTATCGATCGAGCAGTACTTC.

The chain couples TRBV10-1 to TRBJ1-1, with a tentative D call TRBD1 (5 bases). This CDR3 has 11 residues. Trimming removed 3 bases at V and 9 bases at J, with 8 bases between. The germline CDR1 and CDR2 sequences are WNHNN and SYGVQD (reference sequence). The CDR3 reads CASSDGGQAFF. DNA for the CDR3: TGCGCCAGCAGTGACGGGGGACAAGCTTTCTTT.

This chain connects TRBV15 to TRBJ1-3; maybe TRBD1 (6 bases). Trimming pared 0 bases from V and 4 bases from J, leaving 25 bases between. The CDR3 extends over 20 amino acids. CDR1 and CDR2 from the germline V gene are LNHNV and YYDKDF (reference sequence). The CDR3 nucleotides are TGTGCCACCAGCAGAGATCGAGGGACGAGCGGGGGGCCTAGGGGAAACACCATATATTTT. Amino acids: CATSRDRGTSGGPRGNTIYF.

The chain uses TRBV6-7 and TRBJ1-1; 10 bases are shared with TRBD1. TRBV6-7 is noted as an ORF with a role that remains uncertain. The CDR3 covers 20 residues. The V gene end was trimmed by 0 bases and the J gene end by 6 bases; junction bases not matched to a gene: 19. DNA of the CDR3: TGTGCCAGCAGTTACTCGGGAAACCTTCGACAGGGGGCCCTCATCGCTGAAGCTTTCTTT. The encoded protein is CASSYSGNLRQGALIAEAFF.

This chain uses TRBV7-9 with TRBJ2-5, with 12 bases fitting TRBD2. Looked up from germline, CDR1 is SEHNR and CDR2 is FQNEAQ (reference sequence). V was clipped by 7 bases and J by 5 bases; unmatched bases: 14. CDR3 length: 17 amino acids. CDR3 amino acids: CASTRWTSGKGRETQYF. The CDR3 bases are TGTGCCAGCACCCGCTGGACTAGCGGGAAAGGGCGGGAGACCCAGTACTTC.

V is TRBV30 and J is TRBJ2-3; D is unresolved. The germline gives CDR1 GTSNPN, CDR2 SVGIG (reference sequence). V shed 0 bases and J shed 0 bases, with 13 bases lying between them. The CDR3 has 16 amino acids. DNA of the CDR3: TGTGCCTGGAGTGTAGGCGGAACTATAAGCACAGATACGCAGTATTTT. It is translated as CAWSVGGTISTDTQYF.